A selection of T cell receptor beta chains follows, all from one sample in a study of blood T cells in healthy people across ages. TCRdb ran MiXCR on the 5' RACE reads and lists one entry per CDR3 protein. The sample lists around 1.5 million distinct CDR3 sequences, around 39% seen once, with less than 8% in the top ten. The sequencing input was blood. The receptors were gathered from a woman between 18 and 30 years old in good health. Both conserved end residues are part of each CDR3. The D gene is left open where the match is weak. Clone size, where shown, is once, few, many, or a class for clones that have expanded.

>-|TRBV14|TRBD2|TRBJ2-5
CASSQPGTRVKETQYF
TGTGCCAGCAGCCAGCCCGGGACTAGGGTAAAAGAGACCCAGTACTTC
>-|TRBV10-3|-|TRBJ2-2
CAISDGNGELFF
TGTGCCATCAGTGACGGTAACGGGGAGCTGTTTTTT
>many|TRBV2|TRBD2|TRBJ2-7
CASSSSGGSSYEQYF
TGTGCCAGCAGTTCTAGCGGGGGAAGCTCCTACGAGCAGTACTTC
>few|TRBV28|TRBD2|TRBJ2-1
CASRSPSGAHNEQFF
TGTGCCAGCAGGTCCCCTAGCGGGGCACACAATGAGCAGTTCTTC
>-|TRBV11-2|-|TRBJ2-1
CASSFGTHDGEQFF
TGTGCCAGCAGCTTCGGGACTCACGACGGGGAGCAGTTCTTC
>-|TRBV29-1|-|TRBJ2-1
CSVDRSAPYNEQFF
TGCAGCGTTGATCGGTCAGCCCCCTACAATGAGCAGTTCTTC
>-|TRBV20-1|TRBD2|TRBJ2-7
CSARDGAGGDEQYF
TGCAGTGCTAGAGATGGAGCGGGGGGCGACGAGCAGTACTTC
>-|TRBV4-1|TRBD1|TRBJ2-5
CASSQEKGARSQETQYF
TGCGCCAGCAGCCAAGAAAAGGGGGCCCGCTCCCAAGAGACCCAGTACTTC
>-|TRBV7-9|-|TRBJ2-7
CASSYSGHWDEQYF
TGTGCCAGCAGCTACTCGGGACACTGGGACGAGCAGTACTTC
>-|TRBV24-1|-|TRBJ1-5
CATSDVRGYQPQHF
TGTGCCACCAGTGATGTGAGGGGTTATCAGCCCCAGCATTTT
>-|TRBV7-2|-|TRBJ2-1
CANSLYNEQFF
TGTGCCAACAGCTTGTATAATGAGCAGTTCTTC
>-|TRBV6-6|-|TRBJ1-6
CASSSGRGGNSPLHF
TGTGCCAGCAGTTCGGGAAGGGGCGGGAATTCACCCCTCCACTTT
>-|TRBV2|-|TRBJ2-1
CASSSKGGPYNEQFF
TGTGCCAGCAGCTCCAAGGGGGGCCCTTACAATGAGCAGTTCTTC
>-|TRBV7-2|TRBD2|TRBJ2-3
CASSLARTSGIGGTDTQYF
TGTGCCAGCAGCTTAGCGAGGACTAGCGGAATAGGGGGCACAGATACGCAGTATTTT
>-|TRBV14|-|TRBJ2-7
CASSQGGGANSYEQYF
TGTGCCAGCAGCCAAGGAGGGGGAGCTAACTCCTACGAGCAGTACTTC
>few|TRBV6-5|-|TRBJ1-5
CASSRTEGINQPQHF
TGTGCCAGCAGTAGGACCGAGGGAATCAATCAGCCCCAGCATTTT
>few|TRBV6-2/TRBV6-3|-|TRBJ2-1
CASSHSNEQFF
TGTGCCAGCAGCCACAGTAATGAGCAGTTCTTC
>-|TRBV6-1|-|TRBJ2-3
CASSELLDTQYF
TGTGCCAGCAGTGAACTGCTGGATACGCAGTATTTT
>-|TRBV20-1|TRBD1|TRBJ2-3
CSARWTGGGRDTQYF
TGCAGTGCTAGGTGGACAGGGGGCGGGCGGGATACGCAGTATTTT
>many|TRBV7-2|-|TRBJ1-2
CASSPRQDSYGYTF
TGTGCCAGCAGCCCACGACAGGACTCCTATGGCTACACCTTC
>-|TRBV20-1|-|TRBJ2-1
CSARSDEQFF
TGCAGTGCTCGTTCCGATGAGCAGTTCTTC
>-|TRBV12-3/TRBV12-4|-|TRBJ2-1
CASSLSGDRANEQFF
TGTGCCAGCAGTTTAAGCGGAGACCGAGCGAATGAGCAGTTCTTC
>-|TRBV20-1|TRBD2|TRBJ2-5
CSVRGGVSGGQETQYF
TGCAGTGTTAGAGGCGGTGTTAGCGGGGGCCAAGAGACCCAGTACTTC
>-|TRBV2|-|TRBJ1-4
CASSVRQGNEKLFF
TGTGCCAGCAGTGTCCGGCAGGGGAATGAAAAACTGTTTTTT
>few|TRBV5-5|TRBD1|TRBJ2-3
CASSARGTGNTDTQYF
TGTGCCAGCAGCGCCCGAGGGACAGGGAATACAGATACGCAGTATTTT
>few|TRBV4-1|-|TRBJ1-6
CASSQEGGYNSPLHF
TGCGCCAGCAGCCAAGAGGGAGGCTATAATTCACCCCTCCACTTT
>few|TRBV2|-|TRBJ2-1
CASGTPPSARDNEQFF
TGTGCCAGCGGCACCCCACCGTCGGCTCGCGACAATGAGCAGTTCTTC
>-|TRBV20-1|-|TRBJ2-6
CSAKDGASGANVLTF
TGCAGTGCCAAGGATGGGGCCAGCGGGGCCAACGTCCTGACTTTC
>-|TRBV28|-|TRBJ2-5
CASNRQRAQETQYF
TGTGCCAGCAATAGACAGAGGGCTCAAGAGACCCAGTACTTC
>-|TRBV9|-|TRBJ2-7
CASSPSGGEIYEQYF
TGTGCCAGCAGCCCCTCCGGAGGAGAAATCTACGAGCAGTACTTC
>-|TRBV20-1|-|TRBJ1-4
CRVRGTGTEKLFF
TGCAGGGTGAGGGGTACAGGGACTGAAAAACTGTTTTTT
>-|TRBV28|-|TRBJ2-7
CATVDSAYEQYF
TGTGCCACCGTAGACAGCGCCTACGAGCAGTACTTC
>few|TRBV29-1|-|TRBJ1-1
CSVEGVSTEAFF
TGCAGCGTTGAAGGGGTTTCCACTGAAGCTTTCTTT
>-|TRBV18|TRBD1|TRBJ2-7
CASSLLGQGLDEQYF
TGTGCCAGCTCACTACTAGGACAGGGGCTCGACGAGCAGTACTTC
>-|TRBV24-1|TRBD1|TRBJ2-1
CATSDTTGGTSNEQFF
TGTGCCACCAGTGATACCACAGGGGGGACGTCCAATGAGCAGTTCTTC
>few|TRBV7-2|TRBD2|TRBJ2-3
CASSLTSQGTSGSNTQYF
TGTGCCAGCAGCTTAACATCGCAGGGGACTAGCGGTTCCAATACGCAGTATTTT
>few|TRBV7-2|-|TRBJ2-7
CASSAQSTPYEQYF
TGTGCCAGCAGCGCCCAGAGTACCCCCTACGAGCAGTACTTC
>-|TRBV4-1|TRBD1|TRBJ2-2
CASSLYPGTVNGELFF
TGCGCCAGCAGCCTCTACCCAGGGACAGTGAACGGGGAGCTGTTTTTT
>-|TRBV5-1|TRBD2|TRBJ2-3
CASSFQRGEDTQYF
TGCGCCAGCAGCTTCCAGCGGGGAGAAGATACGCAGTATTTT
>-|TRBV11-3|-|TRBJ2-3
CASSPFTTLNQQDTQYF
TGTGCCAGCAGCCCATTCACCACCCTAAACCAACAGGATACGCAGTATTTT
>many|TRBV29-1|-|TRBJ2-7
CSVLGQSYEQYF
TGCAGCGTCCTTGGACAGTCCTACGAGCAGTACTTC
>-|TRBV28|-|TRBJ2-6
CASSLIGRDRTGANVLTF
TGTGCCAGCAGTTTAATAGGCAGGGATAGGACTGGGGCCAACGTCCTGACTTTC
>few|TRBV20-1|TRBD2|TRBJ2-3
CSARALAGYTDTQYF
TGCAGTGCGCGAGCACTAGCGGGTTACACAGATACGCAGTATTTT
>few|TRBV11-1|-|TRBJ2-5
CASSHGLSQETQYF
TGTGCCAGCAGCCATGGACTATCACAAGAGACCCAGTACTTC
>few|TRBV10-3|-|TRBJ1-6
CAISRDTQNSPLHF
TGTGCCATCAGCCGGGACACCCAGAATTCACCCCTCCACTTT
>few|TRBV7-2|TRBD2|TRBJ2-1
CASSSSGRAVDEQFF
TGTGCCAGCAGTTCTAGCGGGAGAGCGGTAGATGAGCAGTTCTTC
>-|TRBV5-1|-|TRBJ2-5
CAIPPSYGETQYF
TGCGCGATCCCCCCCAGCTACGGAGAGACCCAGTACTTC
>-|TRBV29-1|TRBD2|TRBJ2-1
CSAQGLAGDGQFF
TGCAGCGCCCAAGGACTAGCGGGAGACGGGCAGTTCTTC
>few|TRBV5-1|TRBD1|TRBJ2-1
CASSGGQAKGEQFF
TGCGCCAGCAGCGGGGGACAGGCTAAAGGTGAGCAGTTCTTC
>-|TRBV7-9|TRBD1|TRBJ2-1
CASSRRTGTYEQFF
TGTGCCAGCAGCAGGCGGACAGGGACCTACGAGCAGTTCTTC
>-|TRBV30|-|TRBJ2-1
CAWSGLQGRSYNEQFF
TGTGCCTGGAGTGGGCTCCAGGGGAGGTCGTACAATGAGCAGTTCTTC
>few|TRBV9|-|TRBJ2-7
CASSVGTGQDSYEQYF
TGTGCCAGCAGCGTAGGAACGGGGCAGGACTCCTACGAGCAGTACTTC
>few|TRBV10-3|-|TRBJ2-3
CAITGTRSTDTQYF
TGTGCCATCACCGGGACGAGAAGCACAGATACGCAGTATTTT
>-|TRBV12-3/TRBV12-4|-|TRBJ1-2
CASSLALWSGYTF
TGTGCCAGCAGTTTAGCGCTCTGGAGCGGCTACACCTTC
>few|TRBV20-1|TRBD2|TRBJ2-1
CSADGLAGRYNEQFF
TGCAGTGCTGACGGACTAGCGGGGCGGTACAATGAGCAGTTCTTC
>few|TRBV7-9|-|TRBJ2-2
CASSLARGGQSSTGELFF
TGTGCCAGCAGCTTAGCTCGAGGGGGTCAAAGTTCCACCGGGGAGCTGTTTTTT
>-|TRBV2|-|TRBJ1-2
CASSESAEGHTF
TGTGCCAGCAGTGAAAGCGCTGAGGGACACACCTTC